Listed below are T cell receptor beta chains from one sample, sequenced in a study of identical twins. One entry per CDR3 protein, called by TCRdb with MiXCR from the 5' RACE reads. The sample comprises 1.5 million or so distinct CDR3 sequences, roughly 35% of which are singletons, and about 0.27% rests with the top ten. The sample comprised cord blood. These receptors originate from a newborn girl in good health. Both conserved end residues are part of each CDR3. The order of the fields is J gene, D gene, V gene, clone size, CDR3 protein, CDR3 DNA. The D gene is left open where the match is weak. Not all rows give a size; the values are once, few, many and, for expanded clones, a class.

TRBJ1-6,NA,TRBV2,NA,CASSEVTANSPLHF,TGTGCCAGCAGTGAGGTGACAGCCAATTCACCCCTCCACTTT
TRBJ1-2,NA,TRBV5-6,NA,CASSLGGEDNYGYTF,TGTGCCAGCAGCTTGGGAGGCGAGGATAACTATGGCTACACCTTC
TRBJ2-3,TRBD1,TRBV19,NA,CASSTKGQGDTQYF,TGTGCCAGTAGTACGAAAGGACAGGGTGATACGCAGTATTTT
TRBJ2-3,TRBD2,TRBV9,few,CASSARERSTDTQYF,TGTGCCAGCAGCGCGCGGGAGCGGAGCACAGATACGCAGTATTTT
TRBJ2-7,NA,TRBV6-1,NA,CASSEMAPFEQYF,TGTGCCAGCAGTGAAATGGCACCTTTCGAGCAGTACTTC
TRBJ2-7,TRBD2,TRBV25-1,NA,CASSGPTSGSSYEQYF,TGTGCCAGCAGTGGCCCTACTAGCGGGAGCTCCTACGAGCAGTACTTC
TRBJ2-7,TRBD2,TRBV18,once,CASSPSGRFYEQYF,TGTGCCAGCTCACCTAGCGGGAGGTTTTACGAGCAGTACTTC
TRBJ1-2,TRBD1,TRBV10-3,NA,CAIRGPGQGSYDYTF,TGTGCCATCAGAGGACCGGGACAGGGGAGCTATGACTACACCTTC
TRBJ2-1,TRBD2,TRBV20-1,NA,CSARKSGGGYNEQFF,TGCAGTGCCAGAAAAAGCGGGGGGGGCTACAATGAGCAGTTCTTC
TRBJ1-2,NA,TRBV7-2,NA,CASSFRTESNGYTF,TGTGCCAGCAGCTTCAGGACCGAGTCTAATGGCTACACCTTC
TRBJ1-2,TRBD1,TRBV12-3/TRBV12-4,NA,CASIPRRDSANYGYTF,TGTGCCAGCATCCCCCGCCGGGACAGCGCCAACTATGGCTACACCTTC
TRBJ2-7,TRBD1,TRBV25-1,few,CASKGQGTYEQYF,TGTGCCAGCAAGGGACAGGGGACCTACGAGCAGTACTTC
TRBJ2-5,TRBD2,TRBV3-1,NA,CASSRLLAGSQETQYF,TGTGCCAGCAGCCGCTTACTAGCGGGGTCCCAAGAGACCCAGTACTTC
TRBJ2-7,TRBD2,TRBV7-2,few,CASSPLQRDSYEQYF,TGTGCCAGCAGCCCACTACAGCGGGACTCCTACGAGCAGTACTTC
TRBJ1-5,NA,TRBV2,NA,CASRRTAFNQPQHF,TGTGCCAGCAGGAGGACGGCCTTCAATCAGCCCCAGCATTTT
TRBJ2-5,NA,TRBV5-1,NA,CASSLDGFEQYF,TGCGCCAGCAGCTTGGACGGCTTTGAGCAGTACTTC
TRBJ1-2,NA,TRBV15,NA,CATSEMRRNYGYTF,TGTGCCACCAGCGAGATGAGGCGCAACTATGGCTACACCTTC
TRBJ2-7,TRBD2,TRBV6-7,NA,CASSYSKLAGGSLYEQYF,TGTGCCAGCAGTTACTCGAAGCTAGCGGGAGGGTCCCTCTACGAGCAGTACTTC
TRBJ2-3,TRBD1,TRBV6-2/TRBV6-3,NA,CASSYSDRADTQYF,TGTGCCAGCAGTTATAGTGACAGGGCAGATACGCAGTATTTT
TRBJ1-6,TRBD1,TRBV12-3/TRBV12-4,NA,CASSTGGTYNSPLHF,TGTGCCAGCAGTACAGGGGGGACCTATAATTCACCCCTCCACTTT
TRBJ1-2,NA,TRBV11-1,few,CASSHGPRDYGYTF,TGTGCCAGCAGCCACGGGCCGCGGGACTATGGCTACACCTTC
TRBJ2-3,TRBD2,TRBV20-1,few,CSARDLGTSGGLSTDTQYF,TGCAGTGCTAGAGATTTGGGGACTAGCGGGGGGCTATCCACAGATACGCAGTATTTT
TRBJ1-1,TRBD1,TRBV4-1,few,CASSAGQTYTEAFF,TGCGCCAGCAGCGCGGGACAGACTTACACTGAAGCTTTCTTT
TRBJ1-2,NA,TRBV5-1,NA,CASSLEQGRYGYTF,TGCGCCAGCAGCTTGGAACAGGGTCGCTATGGCTACACCTTC
TRBJ2-3,TRBD2,TRBV5-1,NA,CASSFAGGFFTDTQYF,TGCGCCAGCAGCTTCGCGGGGGGGTTTTTCACAGATACGCAGTATTTT
TRBJ1-1,NA,TRBV6-1,few,CAGAALLNTEAFF,TGTGCCGGCGCGGCCCTCCTGAACACTGAAGCTTTCTTT
TRBJ1-5,NA,TRBV28,many,CASSWGQPQHF,TGTGCCAGCAGTTGGGGTCAGCCCCAGCATTTT